This entry lists 5 T cell receptor beta chains sequenced from one sample in a study of blood T cell repertoires in COVID-19. TCRdb keeps only in-frame clones here, not all; method: immunoSEQ multiplex PCR. The data hold roughly 200,000 clones, with less than 85% observed a single time. Sequencing input: PBMCs or T cells enriched from blood (not recorded which). The source of these receptors is a man aged 35-49 years who had recovered from COVID-19.

The chain uses TRBV7-5 and TRBJ1-4; TRBD1, as called in the table, went unchecked against the DNA. TRBV7-5 is labeled a pseudogene. This CDR3 comprises 19 residues. CDR3 bases: TGTGCCAGAAGCTTAGTTGCAGGGCCTGACCCGGCAACTAATGAAAAACTGTTTTTT. It is translated as CARSLVAGPDPATNEKLFF.

This sequence joins TRBV28 and TRBJ1-1; a weak D match, TRBD1 (6 bases). The V and J ends lost 3 bases and 7 bases respectively, with 15 bases between them. Germline V gene sequence: CDR1 MDHEN, CDR2 SYDVKM. The CDR3 is 14 amino acids. The CDR3 sequence: CASSFAPGQSEAFF. CDR3 nucleotide sequence: TGTGCCAGCAGTTTCGCTCCGGGACAAAGTGAAGCTTTCTTT.

V is TRBV4-1 and J is TRBJ1-1; D remains ambiguous. The germline CDR1 and CDR2 sequences are MGHRA and YSYEKL. This CDR3 has 13 residues. The V gene lost 1 base and the J gene lost 3 bases, with 6 bases spanning the gap. DNA of the CDR3: TGCGCCAGCAGCCAAGCTAAATACACTGAAGCTTTCTTT. Protein: CASSQAKYTEAFF.

The chain recombines TRBV24-1 with TRBJ2-5; 7 nucleotides agree with TRBD2. V lost 3 bases to trimming and J lost 3 bases; unmatched junction nucleotides: 3. Germline loops: CDR1 KGHDR, CDR2 SFDVKD. The CDR3 extends over 14 amino acids. The CDR3 loop is CATSDRLAEETQYF. DNA of the CDR3: TGTGCCACCAGTGATCGTCTAGCGGAAGAGACCCAGTACTTC.

This chain uses TRBV10-3 with TRBJ2-6, with a possible D match to TRBD1 (6 bases). The CDR3 spans 15 residues. V lost 3 bases to trimming and J lost 4 bases, with 10 bases between them. In germline, CDR1 is ENHRY, CDR2 SYGVKD. CDR3 residues: CAISDRGAGANVLTF. CDR3 nucleotides: TGTGCCATCAGTGACAGGGGAGCCGGGGCCAACGTCCTGACTTTC.